This is a list of T cell receptor beta chains from one sample in a study of PD-L1 blockade in urothelial cancer. Assay: immunoSEQ multiplex PCR; the TCRdb copy retains only in-frame clones and omits some. The sample contains over 75,000 clones, 85% to 90% of which appear only once. Here the sequenced sample was PBMCs, taken around atezolizumab (anti-PD-L1) treatment. Every receptor here comes from a man in his 60s with urothelial cancer. Both conserved end residues are part of each CDR3. A D gene is named only where the DNA matches it firmly. Clone size is shown for a subset of rows, as once, few, many or a class of expanded clone.

D: -; J: TRBJ1-4; size: -; V: TRBV2; DNA: TGTGCCAGCAGTGATGAACAGATTGCAACTAATGAAAAACTGTTTTTT; CDR3: CASSDEQIATNEKLFF
D: -; J: TRBJ1-4; size: -; V: TRBV5-1; DNA: TGCGCCAGCAGCTTGGAAGGCAGGGGCCGTGAAAAACTGTTTTTT; CDR3: CASSLEGRGREKLFF
D: -; J: TRBJ1-1; size: -; V: TRBV2; DNA: TGTGCCAGCAGTGAGGTACGGGAAGCTTTCTTT; CDR3: CASSEVREAFF
D: TRBD2; J: TRBJ2-5; size: few; V: TRBV5-1; DNA: TGCGCCAGCAGCCGGACTAGCGGGGGAAGGGAGACCCAGTACTTC; CDR3: CASSRTSGGRETQYF
D: -; J: TRBJ1-5; size: -; V: TRBV7-9; DNA: TGTGCCAGCAGCCCGACCTCGGGGAATAATCAGCCCCAGCATTTT; CDR3: CASSPTSGNNQPQHF
D: -; J: TRBJ1-1; size: -; V: TRBV6-5; DNA: TGTGCCAGCAGAGCCGACAGTACGGCTAGGGCTTTCTTT; CDR3: CASRADSTARAFF
D: TRBD1; J: TRBJ2-2; size: -; V: TRBV7-3; DNA: TGTGCCAGCAGCTTAGCAGGACAGGGTTCCGGCACCGGGGAGCTGTTTTTT; CDR3: CASSLAGQGSGTGELFF
D: TRBD1; J: TRBJ2-7; size: few; V: TRBV9; DNA: TGTGCCAGCAGCGTAGGCCCCGACAGGGAATACGAGCAGTACTTC; CDR3: CASSVGPDREYEQYF
D: -; J: TRBJ2-7; size: once; V: TRBV18; DNA: TGTGCCAGCTCACCTCTGGGGGCCAACGAGCAGTACTTC; CDR3: CASSPLGANEQYF
D: TRBD1; J: TRBJ2-2; size: once; V: TRBV2; DNA: TGTGCCAGCAGTGTTATAAGGGGGCCCACCGGGGAGCTGTTTTTT; CDR3: CASSVIRGPTGELFF
D: -; J: TRBJ1-1; size: -; V: TRBV5-1; DNA: TGCGCCAGCAGCATCAACAGGGATGGGGTCACTGAAGCTTTCTTT; CDR3: CASSINRDGVTEAFF
D: -; J: TRBJ2-2; size: -; V: TRBV7-3; DNA: TGTGCCAGCAGCTTAGGGGCCGGGACTCCACACGGGGAGCTGTTTTTT; CDR3: CASSLGAGTPHGELFF
D: -; J: TRBJ1-2; size: -; V: TRBV11-2; DNA: TGTGCCAGCAGCATGGGTTTAGGGGATGGCTACACCTTC; CDR3: CASSMGLGDGYTF
D: -; J: TRBJ1-1; size: -; V: TRBV11-2; DNA: TGTGCCAGCAGCTTAGATCGGGGTGGCCTGAACACTGAAGCTTTCTTT; CDR3: CASSLDRGGLNTEAFF
D: -; J: TRBJ1-1; size: -; V: TRBV2; DNA: TGTGCCAGCAGTGAGCAGGGGTACACTGAAGCTTTCTTT; CDR3: CASSEQGYTEAFF
D: -; J: TRBJ1-1; size: -; V: TRBV23-1; DNA: TGCGCCATCACCGGGACACCCATGAACACTGAAGCTTTCTTT; CDR3: CAITGTPMNTEAFF